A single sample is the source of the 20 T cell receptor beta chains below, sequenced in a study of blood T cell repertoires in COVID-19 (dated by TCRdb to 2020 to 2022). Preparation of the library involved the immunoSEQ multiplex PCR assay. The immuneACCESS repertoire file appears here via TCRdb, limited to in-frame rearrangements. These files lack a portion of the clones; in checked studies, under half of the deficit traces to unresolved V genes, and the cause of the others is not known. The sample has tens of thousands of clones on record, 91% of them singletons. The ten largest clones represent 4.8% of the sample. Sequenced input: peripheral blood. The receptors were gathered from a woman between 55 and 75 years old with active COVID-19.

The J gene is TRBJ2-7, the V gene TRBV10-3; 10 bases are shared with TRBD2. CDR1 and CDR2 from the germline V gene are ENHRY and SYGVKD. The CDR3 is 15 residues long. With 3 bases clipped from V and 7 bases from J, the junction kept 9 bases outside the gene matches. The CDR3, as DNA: TGTGCCATCAGTGACCCGCGGACTAGCGGTAAAGAGCAGTACTTC. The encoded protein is CAISDPRTSGKEQYF.

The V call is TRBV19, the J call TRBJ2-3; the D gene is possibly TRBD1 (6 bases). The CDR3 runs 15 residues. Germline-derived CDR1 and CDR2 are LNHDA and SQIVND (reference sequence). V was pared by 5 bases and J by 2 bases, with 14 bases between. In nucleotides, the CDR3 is TGTGCCAGTAGTCTGAGGGGGACACCCACAGATACGCAGTATTTT. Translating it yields CASSLRGTPTDTQYF.

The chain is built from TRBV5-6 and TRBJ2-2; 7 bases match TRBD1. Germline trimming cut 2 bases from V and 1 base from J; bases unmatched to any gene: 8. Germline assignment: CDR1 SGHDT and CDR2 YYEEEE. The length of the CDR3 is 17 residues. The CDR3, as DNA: TGTGCCAGCAGCTTTTTTGGGACAGCACTGAACACCGGGGAGCTGTTTTTT. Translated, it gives CASSFFGTALNTGELFF.

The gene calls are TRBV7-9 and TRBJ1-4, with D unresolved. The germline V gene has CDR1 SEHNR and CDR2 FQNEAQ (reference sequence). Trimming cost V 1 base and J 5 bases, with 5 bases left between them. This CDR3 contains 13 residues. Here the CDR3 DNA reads TGTGCCAGCAGCTTAGACTACAATGAAAAACTGTTTTTT. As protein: CASSLDYNEKLFF.

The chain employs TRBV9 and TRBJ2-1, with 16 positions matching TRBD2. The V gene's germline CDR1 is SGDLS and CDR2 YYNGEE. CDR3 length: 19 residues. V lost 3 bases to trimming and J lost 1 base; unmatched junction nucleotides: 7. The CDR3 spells CASSAQGTSGRGSYNEQFF. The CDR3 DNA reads TGTGCCAGCAGCGCCCAAGGGACTAGCGGGAGGGGGTCCTACAATGAGCAGTTCTTC.

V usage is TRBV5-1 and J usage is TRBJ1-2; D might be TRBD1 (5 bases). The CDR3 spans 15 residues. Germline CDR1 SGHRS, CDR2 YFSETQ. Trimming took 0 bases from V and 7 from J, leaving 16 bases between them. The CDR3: CASSLGGGAAAGYTF. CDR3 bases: TGCGCCAGCAGCTTGGGGGGTGGGGCTGCGGCTGGCTACACCTTC.

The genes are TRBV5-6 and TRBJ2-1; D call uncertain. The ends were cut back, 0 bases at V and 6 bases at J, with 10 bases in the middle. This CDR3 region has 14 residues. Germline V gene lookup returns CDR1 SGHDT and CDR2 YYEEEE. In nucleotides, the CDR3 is TGTGCCAGCAGCTTGGTCCTAGACCCCAATGAGCAGTTCTTC. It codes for CASSLVLDPNEQFF.

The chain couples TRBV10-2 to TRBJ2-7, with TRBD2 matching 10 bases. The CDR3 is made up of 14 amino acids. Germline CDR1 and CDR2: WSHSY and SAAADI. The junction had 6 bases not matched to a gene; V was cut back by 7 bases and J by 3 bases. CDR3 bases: TGCGCCAGCACTCAGCGGGAGGGTCGCTACGAGCAGTACTTC. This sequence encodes CASTQREGRYEQYF.

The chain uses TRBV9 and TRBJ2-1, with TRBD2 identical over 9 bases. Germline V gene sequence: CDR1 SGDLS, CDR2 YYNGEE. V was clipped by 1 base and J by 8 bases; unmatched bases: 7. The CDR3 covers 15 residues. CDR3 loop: CASSVFSGSEYEQFF. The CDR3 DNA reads TGTGCCAGCAGCGTATTTAGCGGGAGCGAATATGAGCAGTTCTTC.

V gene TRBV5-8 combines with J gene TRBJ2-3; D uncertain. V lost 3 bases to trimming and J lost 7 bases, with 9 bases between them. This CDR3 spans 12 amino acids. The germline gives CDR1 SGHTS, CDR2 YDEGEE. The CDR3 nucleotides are TGTGCCAGCAGCTCAACGAGGCATACGCAGTATTTT. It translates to CASSSTRHTQYF. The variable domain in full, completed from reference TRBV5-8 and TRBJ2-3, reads EAGVTQSPTHLIKTRGQQATLRCSPISGHTSVYWYQQALGLGLQFLLWYDEGEERNRGNFPPRFSGRQFPNYSSELNVNALELEDSALYLCASSSTRHTQYFGPGTRLTVL.

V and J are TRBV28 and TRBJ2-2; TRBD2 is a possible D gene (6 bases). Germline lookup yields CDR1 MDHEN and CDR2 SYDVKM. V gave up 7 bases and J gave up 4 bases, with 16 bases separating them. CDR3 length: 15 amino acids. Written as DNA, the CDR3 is TGTGCCAGCAACCCGACTAGGAGTGGCACCGGGGAGCTGTTTTTT. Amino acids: CASNPTRSGTGELFF.

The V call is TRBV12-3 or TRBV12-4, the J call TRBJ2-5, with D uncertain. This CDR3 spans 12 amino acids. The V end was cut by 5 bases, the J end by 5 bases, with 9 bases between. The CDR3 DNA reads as TGTGCCAGCAGTCTAATCCCGGAGACCCAGTACTTC. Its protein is CASSLIPETQYF.

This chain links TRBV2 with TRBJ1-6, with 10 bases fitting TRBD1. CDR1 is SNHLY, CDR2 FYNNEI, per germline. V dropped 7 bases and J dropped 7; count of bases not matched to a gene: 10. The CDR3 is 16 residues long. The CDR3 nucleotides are TGTGCCAGCACCCAAGAGGGACAGGGGCGGAATTCACCCCTCCACTTT. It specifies CASTQEGQGRNSPLHF.

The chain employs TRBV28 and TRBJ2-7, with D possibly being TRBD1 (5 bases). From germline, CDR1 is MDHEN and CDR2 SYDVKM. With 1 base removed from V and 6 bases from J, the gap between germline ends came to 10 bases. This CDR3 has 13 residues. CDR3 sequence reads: CASSLLGASEQYF. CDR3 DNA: TGTGCCAGCAGTTTATTAGGGGCGAGCGAGCAGTACTTC.

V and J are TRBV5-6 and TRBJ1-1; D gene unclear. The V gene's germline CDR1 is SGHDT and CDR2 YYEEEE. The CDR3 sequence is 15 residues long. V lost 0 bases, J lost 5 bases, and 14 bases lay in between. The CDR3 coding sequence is TGTGCCAGCAGCTTGGTTAGGACGGAGGAGACTGAAGCTTTCTTT. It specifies CASSLVRTEETEAFF. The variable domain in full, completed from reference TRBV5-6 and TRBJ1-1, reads DAGVTQSPTHLIKTRGQQVTLRCSPKSGHDTVSWYQQALGQGPQFIFQYYEEEERQRGNFPDRFSGHQFPNYSSELNVNALLLGDSALYLCASSLVRTEETEAFFGQGTRLTVV.

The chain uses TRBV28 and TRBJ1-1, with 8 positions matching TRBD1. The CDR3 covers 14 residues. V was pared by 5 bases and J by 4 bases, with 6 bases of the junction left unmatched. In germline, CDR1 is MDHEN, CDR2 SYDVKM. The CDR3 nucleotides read TGTGCCAGCAGTACCAGGGGGCGCGCCACTGAAGCTTTCTTT. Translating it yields CASSTRGRATEAFF.

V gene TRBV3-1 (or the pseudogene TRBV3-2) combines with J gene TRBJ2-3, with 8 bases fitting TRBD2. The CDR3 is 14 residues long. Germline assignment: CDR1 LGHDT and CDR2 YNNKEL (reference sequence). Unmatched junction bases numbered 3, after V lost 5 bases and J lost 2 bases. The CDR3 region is CASSKAGDTDTQYF. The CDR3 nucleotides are TGTGCCAGCAGCAAAGCGGGAGACACAGATACGCAGTATTTT.

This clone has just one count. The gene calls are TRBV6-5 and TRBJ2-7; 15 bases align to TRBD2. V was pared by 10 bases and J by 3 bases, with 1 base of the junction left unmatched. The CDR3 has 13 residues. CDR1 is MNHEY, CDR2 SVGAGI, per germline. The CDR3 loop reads CATGLAGGYEQYF. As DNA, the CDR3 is TGTGCCACGGGACTAGCGGGAGGCTACGAGCAGTACTTC.

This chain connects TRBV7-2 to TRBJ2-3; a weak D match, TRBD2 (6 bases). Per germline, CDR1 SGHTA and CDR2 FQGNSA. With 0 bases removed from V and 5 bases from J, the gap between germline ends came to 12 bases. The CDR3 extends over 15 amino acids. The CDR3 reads CASSLAPREQDTQYF. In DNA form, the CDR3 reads TGTGCCAGCAGCTTAGCGCCCCGGGAGCAAGATACGCAGTATTTT.

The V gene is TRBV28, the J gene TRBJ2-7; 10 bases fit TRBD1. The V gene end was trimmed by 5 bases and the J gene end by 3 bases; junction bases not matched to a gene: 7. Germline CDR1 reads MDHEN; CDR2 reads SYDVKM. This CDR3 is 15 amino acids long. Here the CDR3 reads CASSLGGQGIYEQYF. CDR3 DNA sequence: TGTGCCAGCAGTCTTGGGGGACAGGGGATCTACGAGCAGTACTTC.